This T cell receptor beta chain was captured by sequencing in a study of chemoradiotherapy in HPV16-positive cancers (dated by TCRdb to 2022 to 2024). At the level of the whole study: Using functional T-cell assays on cells from a couple of HPV16-positive patients, the researchers defined candidate HPV-specific T-cell clones and common TCR motifs. The study asked whether T-cell immunity to the HPV oncoproteins E6 and E7 changes during chemoradiotherapy and whether this immunity affects survival. TCR repertoires from over 80 patients with HPV-related cancers were then used to track the candidate HPV-specific TCRs and motifs.

As concerns this clone: Its recognized antigen is unknown. No qualities accompany the bases; no much larger clone lies one base away.

Libraries were constructed by the immunoSEQ multiplex PCR assay. Held by TCRdb, this immuneACCESS table contains in-frame sequences only and omits some clones. Under half of the omission traces to an unresolved V gene where checked; the cause of the rest is unknown. This sample lists some 30,000 clones; roughly 75% were detected once. The ten biggest clones cover around 4% of the sample. Repertoires were sampled repeatedly over the course of chemoradiotherapy so that clonal expansion in the tumor microenvironment could be followed. What the study reported, not specific to this receptor: Expansion of candidate HPV-specific clones and E7-related TCR motifs was observed in the tumor microenvironment during treatment, whereas no such expansion was observed for non-HPV-specific T cells. In HPV16-positive patients, expansion of HPV-responsive T cells during chemoradiotherapy was found to be associated with improved recurrence-free survival. Only two HPV16-positive patients were used to derive the functional definition of HPV-specific T cells, and the survival association was reported for HPV16-positive patients.

The sequence was collected from a human donor with HPV-associated anogenital cancer. The input for sequencing was blood, taken from a patient who underwent chemoradiotherapy.

The sequence in DNA is TGCGCCAGCAGCTTGGGAGGGGGGCTAGTACTACGAGAGACCCAGTACTTC. Its translation is CASSLGGGLVLRETQYF. The chain is encoded by TRBV5-1 joined to TRBJ2-5; the D element could tentatively be TRBD1 or TRBD2, as 6 bases agree for each. The CDR3 numbers 17 residues from cysteine through phenylalanine. Only the CDR3 part of the read is kept: 51 bases, read in frame from the first base. Taken from the germline V gene, the CDR1 and CDR2 loops are SGHRS and YFSETQ. Between the V and J ends, shortened by 0 bases and 4 bases respectively, the junction contains 19 bases.